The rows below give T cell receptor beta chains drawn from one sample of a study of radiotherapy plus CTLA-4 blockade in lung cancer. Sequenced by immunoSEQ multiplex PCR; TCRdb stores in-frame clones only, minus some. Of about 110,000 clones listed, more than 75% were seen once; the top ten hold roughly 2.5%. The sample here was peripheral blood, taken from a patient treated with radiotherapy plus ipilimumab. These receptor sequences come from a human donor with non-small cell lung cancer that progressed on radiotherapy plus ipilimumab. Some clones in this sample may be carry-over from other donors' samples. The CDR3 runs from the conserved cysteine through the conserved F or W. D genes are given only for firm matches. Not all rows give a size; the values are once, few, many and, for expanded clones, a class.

CDR3: CASSLNRGLWQPQHF
DNA: TGTGCCAGCAGCTTAAACAGGGGTCTTTGGCAGCCCCAGCATTTT
size: few
V: TRBV13
D: TRBD1
J: TRBJ1-5

CDR3: CASSFPPGTPASYEQYF
DNA: TGTGCCAGCAGTTTCCCCCCTGGGACACCAGCCTCCTACGAGCAGTACTTC
size: NA
V: TRBV28
D: NA
J: TRBJ2-7

CDR3: CASSPPGGGLGYTF
DNA: TGTGCCAGCAGCCCGCCGGGAGGGGGCCTTGGCTACACCTTC
size: few
V: TRBV7-9
D: TRBD1
J: TRBJ1-2

CDR3: CASLPARGGGNGELFF
DNA: TGTGCCAGTTTACCCGCCCGCGGCGGGGGGAACGGGGAGCTGTTTTTT
size: NA
V: TRBV7-8
D: TRBD2
J: TRBJ2-2

CDR3: CAISEETGFYRGYTF
DNA: TGTGCCATCAGTGAGGAGACAGGGTTTTATCGTGGCTACACCTTC
size: NA
V: TRBV10-3
D: TRBD1
J: TRBJ1-2

CDR3: CASKDRANSPLHF
DNA: TGTGCCAGTAAGGACAGGGCCAATTCACCCCTCCACTTT
size: NA
V: TRBV5-6
D: TRBD1
J: TRBJ1-6

CDR3: CATSRAFGLAGAGVTDTQYF
DNA: TGTGCCACCAGCAGGGCGTTCGGACTAGCGGGGGCCGGGGTCACAGATACGCAGTATTTT
size: NA
V: TRBV15
D: TRBD2
J: TRBJ2-3

CDR3: CASSGGSRNTEAFF
DNA: TGTGCCAGCAGCGGGGGGTCGCGGAACACTGAAGCTTTCTTT
size: NA
V: TRBV6-6
D: NA
J: TRBJ1-1

CDR3: CASSLAGDQSEQFF
DNA: TGTGCCAGCAGTCTAGCGGGGGACCAGAGTGAGCAGTTCTTC
size: NA
V: TRBV7-2
D: TRBD2
J: TRBJ2-1

CDR3: CASNGPSYEQYF
DNA: TGTGCCAGCAATGGTCCCTCCTACGAGCAGTACTTC
size: once
V: TRBV7-9
D: NA
J: TRBJ2-7

CDR3: CASSEPTTGDTEAFF
DNA: TGTGCCAGCAGTGAACCAACGACAGGGGACACTGAAGCTTTCTTT
size: NA
V: TRBV25-1
D: TRBD1
J: TRBJ1-1

CDR3: CASSLKRPDTQYF
DNA: TGTGCCAGCAGTTTAAAAAGACCAGATACGCAGTATTTT
size: NA
V: TRBV27
D: NA
J: TRBJ2-3

CDR3: CASREGQPNNQPQHF
DNA: TGTGCCAGCAGGGAGGGACAGCCGAACAATCAGCCCCAGCATTTT
size: NA
V: TRBV5-5
D: TRBD1
J: TRBJ1-5

CDR3: CASSLVGGPAPGELFF
DNA: TGTGCCAGCAGCTTGGTGGGGGGACCTGCCCCCGGGGAGCTGTTTTTT
size: NA
V: TRBV5-6
D: NA
J: TRBJ2-2

CDR3: CASSRGTDNQPQHF
DNA: TGTGCCAGCAGTCGTGGGACAGATAATCAGCCCCAGCATTTT
size: NA
V: TRBV28
D: TRBD1
J: TRBJ1-5

CDR3: CASSATGGTYNSPLHF
DNA: TGTGCCAGCAGTGCCACCGGAGGGACTTATAATTCACCCCTCCACTTT
size: NA
V: TRBV2
D: NA
J: TRBJ1-6

CDR3: CASSYVPNYGYTF
DNA: TGTGCCAGCAGTTACGTTCCAAACTATGGCTACACCTTC
size: NA
V: TRBV6-5
D: NA
J: TRBJ1-2

CDR3: CASSGYPDTQYF
DNA: TGTGCCAGCAGCGGGTACCCAGATACGCAGTATTTT
size: once
V: TRBV9
D: NA
J: TRBJ2-3

CDR3: CASSSSLFTDIQYF
DNA: TGTGCCAGCAGCTCCAGTTTGTTTACGGACATTCAGTACTTC
size: NA
V: TRBV7-2
D: NA
J: TRBJ2-4

CDR3: CASSFGLSNTEAFF
DNA: TGTGCCAGCAGCTTTGGACTTTCGAACACTGAAGCTTTCTTT
size: NA
V: TRBV7-2
D: NA
J: TRBJ1-1

CDR3: CASTQEGTQRETQYF
DNA: TGTGCCAGCACCCAAGAGGGGACCCAAAGGGAGACCCAGTACTTC
size: NA
V: TRBV6-1
D: NA
J: TRBJ2-5